This T cell receptor (beta chain) was recovered during a study of siplizumab effects on memory and regulatory T cells. Concerning this clone itself: No antigen is known for it.

Using immunoSEQ multiplex PCR, the repertoire was profiled, and TCRdb retains in-frame clones only, with some absent. The sample consists of some 100,000 clones, about 96% of them appearing once. With 6 bases clipped from V and 5 bases from J, the junction kept 18 bases outside the gene matches. CDR1 is SGHAT and CDR2 is FQNNGV in the germline V gene. This CDR3 contains 19 residues. Study findings and constraints: Roughly 80-95% of dividing CD4+ or CD8+ clones were without an attributable naive or memory phenotype. Poor capture below about 10^-5 frequency left most alloreactive clones unmapped to unstimulated subsets. The study found that mappable alloreactive CD4+ clones averaged about 70% Treg-derived with siplizumab and 25% to 30% in controls. Naive T cells looked more diverse than memory cells, and they looked like major contributors to the alloresponse.

The specimen was naive CD4+ T cells sorted from blood. The origin of this receptor is a human donor in good health. The chain combines TRBV11-2 with TRBJ2-2, with 10 bases that match TRBD2. The CDR3 nucleotides read TGTGCCAGCAGGCTGACGCTTCTGGTAGCGGGGGGCCGAACCGGGGAGCTGTTTTTT. Protein product: CASRLTLLVAGGRTGELFF.